This T cell receptor (beta chain) is drawn from a study of blood T cell repertoires in COVID-19. Study-wide context: Samples of COVID-19 (acute and convalescent) were obtained from the United States, Italy and Spain.

Original processing notes: Estimation of nucleated cell counts relied on the amplification of reference gene primers. Only in-frame clones appear in the TCRdb table, and some are missing; sequencing was by immunoSEQ multiplex PCR. The V and J calls and clone size are taken from that table; D and trimming were inferred from the DNA. The table shows about 190,000 clones, with about 81% occurring only once. Germline values: CDR1 ENHRY, CDR2 SYGVKD. V lost 9 bases to trimming and J lost 0 bases; unmatched junction nucleotides: 7. CDR3 length equals 16 residues. The clonotype comes from a woman aged 25-40 years who had recovered from COVID-19. This rearrangement joins TRBV10-3 to TRBJ2-3; 12 nucleotides align to TRBD2. Sequenced material: PBMCs or T cells enriched from blood (not recorded which). The CDR3 DNA reads as TGTGCCATGTCTACCGGGACTAGCGGGAGCACAGATACGCAGTATTTT. Amino acid sequence: CAMSTGTSGSTDTQYF.